The 26 T cell receptor beta chains in this list originate from one sample, sequenced in a study of T cells in Graves' hyperthyroidism and ophthalmopathy. RNA transcripts yielded amplified TCR beta CDR3 regions. Initially, a first-round RT-PCR of the TCR CDR3 employed the HTBI primer set. TCRdb recomputed calls from the multiplex PCR reads with MiXCR, one row per CDR3 protein. In the table there are nearly 600,000 distinct CDR3 sequences, 14% of which are singletons. The specimen sequenced was blood. These receptors were collected from a woman aged 25 to 39 with Graves' hyperthyroidism that later progressed to Graves' ophthalmopathy.

This clonotype was seen many times. This sequence may be a read error, since a much larger clone differs from it by one base. The chain combines TRBV27 with TRBJ2-1; D may be TRBD2 (6 bases). The CDR3 contains 14 residues. Germline V gene lookup returns CDR1 MNHEY and CDR2 SMNVEV (reference sequence). V was trimmed by 4 bases and J by 0 bases, leaving 7 bases between them. Here the CDR3 reads CASSYGSSYNEQFF. CDR3 nucleotide sequence: TGTGCCAGCAGTTACGGGAGCTCCTACAATGAGCAGTTCTTC.

Many counts were recorded for this clonotype. The chain combines TRBV28 with TRBJ2-7; 7 bases line up with TRBD1. Germline assignment: CDR1 MDHEN and CDR2 SYDVKM. This CDR3 contains 14 residues. With 5 bases clipped from V and 2 bases from J, the junction kept 6 bases outside the gene matches. The DNA for the CDR3 is TGTGCCAGCAGTAACCCGACAGGGACCTACGAGCAGTACTTC. Its translation is CASSNPTGTYEQYF.

This clonotype came up many times. DNA for the CDR3: TGCGCCAGCAGCCTCCGGAACACAGATACGCAGTATTTT. Amino acids: CASSLRNTDTQYF. The J gene is TRBJ2-3, the V gene TRBV4-1; D gene ambiguous. The V gene lost 4 bases and the J gene lost 2 bases, with 7 bases spanning the gap. CDR1 is MGHRA and CDR2 is YSYEKL in the germline V gene. The CDR3 covers 13 residues.

The table lists this clonotype with many counts. The chain carries TRBV10-3 and TRBJ1-1; D perhaps matches TRBD1 (6 bases). This CDR3 is 15 amino acids long. Germline loops: CDR1 ENHRY, CDR2 SYGVKD. The V end lost 6 bases, the J end lost 1 base, and 15 bases lay between the germline ends. CDR3 sequence: CAIRKQGLPNTEAFF. CDR3 DNA: TGTGCCATCAGGAAACAGGGCCTACCGAACACTGAAGCTTTCTTT.

V usage is TRBV6-1 and J usage is TRBJ2-7; D might be TRBD1 (6 bases). V gave up 6 bases and J gave up 2 bases, with 11 bases separating them. Germline V gene sequence: CDR1 MNHNS, CDR2 SASEGT. The length of the CDR3 is 13 residues. CDR3 in DNA: TGTGCCAGCAGCCCTAGGGACACCTACGAGCAGTACTTC. Residues: CASSPRDTYEQYF.

Turning to this clonotype: With a much larger clone just one base away, this may be a read error. J is TRBJ2-1 and V is TRBV20-1, with 12 nucleotides matching TRBD2. Germline V lookup: CDR1 DFQATT, CDR2 SNEGSKA (reference sequence). The CDR3 loop spans 17 amino acids. The V and J ends lost 2 bases and 6 bases, in that order; junction bases with no gene match: 11. This CDR3 is CSARRLPGTSGSNEQFF. The CDR3 DNA sequence: TGCAGTGCTAGAAGATTACCTGGGACTAGCGGGTCCAATGAGCAGTTCTTC.

The gene calls are TRBV20-1 and TRBJ1-5, with D unresolved. CDR1 DFQATT and CDR2 SNEGSKA come from the germline V gene (reference sequence). The CDR3 spans 13 residues. V dropped 3 bases and J dropped 7 bases, with 13 bases sitting between them. The DNA for the CDR3 is TGCAGTGCTAGCCCCTCCCCTGGCCAGCCCCAGCATTTT. Its protein product is CSASPSPGQPQHF.

The chain uses TRBV28 and TRBJ2-7; D is undetermined. Per germline, CDR1 MDHEN and CDR2 SYDVKM. This CDR3 contains 11 residues. With 8 bases removed from V and 7 bases from J, the gap between germline ends came to 12 bases. The CDR3 here is CASRTLLEQYF. DNA of the CDR3: TGTGCCAGCCGAACCCTCCTAGAGCAGTACTTC. Together with reference TRBV28 and TRBJ2-7, the CDR3 gives the full variable domain: DVKVTQSSRYLVKRTGEKVFLECVQDMDHENMFWYRQDPGLGLRLIYFSYDVKMKEKGDIPEGYSVSREKKERFSLILESASTNQTSMYLCASRTLLEQYFGPGTRLTVT.

This clonotype occurred many times. The chain employs TRBV20-1 and TRBJ2-1, with 9 bases fitting TRBD2. V lost 0 bases and J lost 6; bases outside the gene matches: 15. CDR1 DFQATT and CDR2 SNEGSKA come from the germline V gene (reference sequence). CDR3 length: 18 amino acids. DNA for the CDR3: TGCAGTGCTAGAGATGAGATCGCGGCAGGGACTAGCTTCAATGAGCAGTTCTTC. Amino acids: CSARDEIAAGTSFNEQFF.

The V and J genes are TRBV19 and TRBJ1-1; 10 bases are a match to TRBD1. There are 16 residues in the CDR3. V gave up 3 bases and J gave up 5 bases; unmatched junction bases: 9. Germline-derived CDR1 and CDR2 are LNHDA and SQIVND (reference sequence). The CDR3 DNA reads as TGTGCCAGTAGTATCGGGACAGGGGTGGTAGGAACTGAAGCTTTCTTT. This gives the protein CASSIGTGVVGTEAFF.

V is TRBV5-1 and J is TRBJ2-1; D possibly corresponds to TRBD1 (6 bases). Trimming cost V 5 bases and J 3 bases, with 15 bases left between them. Germline-derived CDR1 and CDR2 are SGHRS and YFSETQ. The CDR3 extends over 15 amino acids. The DNA for the CDR3 is TGCGCCAGCAGTGTACAGGGTAGGGACTACAATGAGCAGTTCTTC. It yields the protein CASSVQGRDYNEQFF.

This clonotype was detected many times. The chain links TRBV2 to TRBJ2-5; 9 nucleotides line up with TRBD2. This CDR3 has 15 residues. The trim removed 6 bases at V and 1 base at J, leaving 6 bases unmatched. Germline CDR1 and CDR2: SNHLY and FYNNEI. In DNA, the CDR3 is TGTGCCAGCAGAACCCGGACTAGCGTCCAAGAGACCCAGTACTTC. Its translation is CASRTRTSVQETQYF.

This clonotype was seen at least ten times. The rearrangement links TRBV19 to TRBJ1-1; D call uncertain. There are 13 residues in the CDR3. The germline V gene encodes CDR1 LNHDA and CDR2 SQIVND (reference sequence). Trimming stripped 5 bases from V and 5 bases from J, with 12 bases between. The CDR3 loop is CASSFHMGTEAFF. DNA for the CDR3: TGTGCCAGTAGTTTCCACATGGGGACTGAAGCTTTCTTT. The complete variable domain, with remaining parts taken from reference TRBV19 and TRBJ1-1, reads DGGITQSPKYLFRKEGQNVTLSCEQNLNHDAMYWYRQDPGQGLRLIYYSQIVNDFQKGDIAEGYSVSREKKESFPLTVTSAQKNPTAFYLCASSFHMGTEAFFGQGTRLTVV.

J is TRBJ2-3 and V is TRBV24-1; D not certain. The CDR3 is 15 residues long. V dropped 5 bases and J dropped 11 bases, with 22 bases sitting between them. Germline assignment: CDR1 KGHDR and CDR2 SFDVKD. CDR3 loop: CATSGAASGPLGQYF. As DNA, the CDR3 is TGTGCCACCAGTGGCGCCGCCTCGGGTCCGCTGGGGCAGTATTTT.

J is TRBJ2-1 and V is TRBV7-9; either TRBD1 or TRBD2 may supply D (6 bases each). This CDR3 is 14 amino acids long. The germline CDR1 and CDR2 sequences are SEHNR and FQNEAQ (reference sequence). V was cut by 5 bases and J by 6 bases, with 14 bases left in between. CDR3 coding DNA: TGTGCCAGCAGCCCGGACTACAGGGTCAATGAGCAGTTCTTC. Translated: CASSPDYRVNEQFF.

Many counts were recorded for this clonotype. The CDR3 DNA reads as TGTGCCAGCAGCCGGTACAGACTCTCGTCGGCACCTAATGAAAAACTGTTTTTT. Residues: CASSRYRLSSAPNEKLFF. The chain combines TRBV3-1 with TRBJ1-4; D is undetermined. CDR1 and CDR2 (germline): LGHDT, YNNKEL (reference sequence). CDR3 length equals 18 residues. V shed 4 bases and J shed 3 bases, with 21 bases lying between them.

This clonotype was detected ten times or more. The V gene is TRBV5-5, the J gene TRBJ2-3, with D possibly matching TRBD2 (6 bases). V lost 3 bases, J lost 1 base, and 18 bases lay in between. CDR3 length: 17 amino acids. In germline, CDR1 is SGHKS, CDR2 YYEKEE (reference sequence). CDR3 nucleotides: TGTGCCAGCAGCTGGCTTGACGGGAGATTGGGCACAGATACGCAGTATTTT. Its translation: CASSWLDGRLGTDTQYF.

This clonotype came up many times. The gene calls are TRBV19 and TRBJ1-2, with a possible D match to TRBD1 (5 bases). The CDR3 extends over 16 amino acids. From germline, CDR1 is LNHDA and CDR2 SQIVND (reference sequence). Deletions cut 3 bases from V and 5 bases from J, with 19 bases between. In DNA, the CDR3 is TGTGCCAGTAGTATTGTTGGCGCAGGGAATGATTATGGCTACACCTTC. Amino acids: CASSIVGAGNDYGYTF. Supplemented by reference TRBV19 and TRBJ1-2, the full variable domain reads DGGITQSPKYLFRKEGQNVTLSCEQNLNHDAMYWYRQDPGQGLRLIYYSQIVNDFQKGDIAEGYSVSREKKESFPLTVTSAQKNPTAFYLCASSIVGAGNDYGYTFGSGTRLTVV.

The J gene is TRBJ1-1, the V gene TRBV12-3 or TRBV12-4; 7 bases align to TRBD1. The CDR3 is 11 residues long. Germline trimming cut 7 bases from V and 8 bases from J; bases unmatched to any gene: 4. The CDR3 protein is CASKNRGEAFF. DNA of the CDR3: TGTGCCAGCAAAAACAGGGGCGAAGCTTTCTTT.

This clonotype has ten or more counts. This chain links TRBV2 with TRBJ1-2; 9 bases line up with TRBD1. V was pared by 3 bases and J by 6 bases, with 2 bases of the junction left unmatched. This CDR3 has 13 amino acids. Germline V gene lookup returns CDR1 SNHLY and CDR2 FYNNEI. This CDR3 is CASSEGTGNGYTF. Here the CDR3 DNA reads TGTGCCAGCAGTGAGGGGACAGGGAATGGCTACACCTTC.

This clonotype was picked up many times. V usage is TRBV6-2 or TRBV6-3 and J usage is TRBJ2-2, with D tentatively TRBD2 (6 bases). CDR3 length: 15 residues. V was pared by 8 bases and J by 3 bases, with 16 bases between. Germline V gene sequence: CDR1 MNHEY, CDR2 SVGEGT. For the CDR3, the DNA is TGTGCCAGCCTTCCCATGAGGGAGGACACCGGGGAGCTGTTTTTT. Translated, it gives CASLPMREDTGELFF.

The chain links TRBV28 to TRBJ2-6; no reliable D call. Germline-derived CDR1 and CDR2 are MDHEN and SYDVKM. The CDR3 sequence is 16 residues long. Trimming cost V 7 bases and J 1 base, with 14 bases left between them. CDR3 in DNA: TGTGCCAGCACCCGGACGGAGATTTCTGGGGCCAACGTCCTGACTTTC. This sequence encodes CASTRTEISGANVLTF.

This clonotype showed up many times. The chain has TRBV12-5 and TRBJ1-2, with D possibly being TRBD1 (5 bases). Per the germline V gene, CDR1 is LGHNT and CDR2 is FRNRAP. CDR3 length equals 17 residues. V gave up 0 bases and J gave up 4 bases, with 18 bases separating them. CDR3 in amino acids: CASGLVLGAAYLYGYTF. The CDR3 bases are TGTGCTAGTGGTTTGGTACTAGGGGCAGCGTATCTCTATGGCTACACCTTC.

At least ten counts were recorded for this clonotype. The J gene is TRBJ2-2, the V gene TRBV12-3 or TRBV12-4; D is uncertain. The CDR3 is 15 amino acids. Between the trimmed V and J ends, which lost 2 bases and 0 bases, there was a span of 7 bases. The CDR3 DNA reads TGTGCCAGCAGTTTAACGGACGCGAACACCGGGGAGCTGTTTTTT. This gives the protein CASSLTDANTGELFF.

This clonotype was counted many times. This chain links TRBV25-1 with TRBJ2-7; D remains unclear. The CDR3 has 13 residues. The V gene's germline CDR1 is MGHDK and CDR2 SYGVNS. V was trimmed by 2 bases and J by 3 bases, leaving 8 bases between them. The CDR3 region is CASSEGYSYEQYF. The CDR3 coding sequence is TGTGCCAGCAGTGAAGGCTACAGCTACGAGCAGTACTTC.

In the case of this clonotype: A much larger clone is a single base away; this may be a read error. The chain employs TRBV6-1 and TRBJ1-3; D is perhaps TRBD1 (5 bases). CDR3 length: 17 residues. Germline values: CDR1 MNHNS, CDR2 SASEGT. The chain's CDR3 is CASSRSRGVLPGKTIYF. CDR3 in DNA: TGTGCCAGCAGCCGATCGCGGGGCGTGTTACCTGGAAAAACCATATATTTT.